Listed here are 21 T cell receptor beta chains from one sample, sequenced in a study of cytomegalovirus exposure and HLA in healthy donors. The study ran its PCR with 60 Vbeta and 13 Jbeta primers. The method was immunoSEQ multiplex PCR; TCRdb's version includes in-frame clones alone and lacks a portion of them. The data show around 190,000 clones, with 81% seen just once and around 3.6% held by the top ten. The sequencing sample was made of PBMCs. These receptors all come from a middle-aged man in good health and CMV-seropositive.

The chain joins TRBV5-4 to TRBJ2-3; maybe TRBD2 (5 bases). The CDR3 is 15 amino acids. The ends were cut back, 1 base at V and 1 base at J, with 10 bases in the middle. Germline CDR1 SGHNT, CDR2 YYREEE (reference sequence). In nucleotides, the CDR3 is TGTGCCAGCAGCTTGTCTACTAGGGGCACAGATACGCAGTATTTT. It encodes CASSLSTRGTDTQYF.

In nucleotides, the CDR3 is TGTGCCAGCAGTTACTTGCCGGACAAGCCCCCTGAAGCTTTCTTT. Amino acid sequence: CASSYLPDKPPEAFF. The V call is TRBV6-5, the J call TRBJ1-1, with a possible D match to TRBD1 (5 bases). This CDR3 has 15 amino acids. V lost 1 base to trimming and J lost 6 bases, with 15 bases between them. Germline loops: CDR1 MNHEY, CDR2 SVGAGI.

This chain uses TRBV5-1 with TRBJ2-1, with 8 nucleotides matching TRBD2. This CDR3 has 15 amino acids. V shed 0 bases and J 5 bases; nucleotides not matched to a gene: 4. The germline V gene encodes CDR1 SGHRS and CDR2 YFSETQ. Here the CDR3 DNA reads TGCGCCAGCAGCTTGGAAGCGGGAGTTGACAATGAGCAGTTCTTC. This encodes CASSLEAGVDNEQFF.

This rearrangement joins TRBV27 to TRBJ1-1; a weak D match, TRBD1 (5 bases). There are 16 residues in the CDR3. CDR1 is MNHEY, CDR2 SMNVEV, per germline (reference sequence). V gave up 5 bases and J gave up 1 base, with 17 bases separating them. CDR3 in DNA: TGTGCCAGCAGTGGGCGGGTGGGGGGGAAGAACACTGAAGCTTTCTTT. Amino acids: CASSGRVGGKNTEAFF.

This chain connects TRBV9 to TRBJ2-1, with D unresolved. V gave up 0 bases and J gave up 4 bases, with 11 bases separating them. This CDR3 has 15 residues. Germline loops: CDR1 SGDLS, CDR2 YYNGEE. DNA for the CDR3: TGTGCCAGCAGCGTAGCCGGAGCCCTATACAATGAGCAGTTCTTC. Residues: CASSVAGALYNEQFF.

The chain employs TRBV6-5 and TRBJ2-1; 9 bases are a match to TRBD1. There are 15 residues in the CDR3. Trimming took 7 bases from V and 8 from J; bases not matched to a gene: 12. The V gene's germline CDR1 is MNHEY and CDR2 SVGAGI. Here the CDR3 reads CASNPLGQGTDEQFF. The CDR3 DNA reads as TGTGCCAGCAACCCCTTGGGACAGGGTACAGATGAGCAGTTCTTC.

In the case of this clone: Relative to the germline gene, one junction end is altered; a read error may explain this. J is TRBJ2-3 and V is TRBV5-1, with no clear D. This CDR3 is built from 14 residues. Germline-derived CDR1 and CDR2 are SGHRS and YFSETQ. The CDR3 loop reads CASSLNLGPDTQYF. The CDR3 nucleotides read TGTGCCAGCAGCTTGAACCTAGGTCCTGATACGCAGTATTTT. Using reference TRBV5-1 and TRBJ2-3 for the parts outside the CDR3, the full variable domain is KAGVTQTPRYLIKTRGQQVTLSCSPISGHRSVSWYQQTPGQGLQFLFEYFSETQRNKGNFPGRFSGRQFSNSRSEMNVSTLELGDSALYLCASSLNLGPDTQYFGPGTRLTVL.

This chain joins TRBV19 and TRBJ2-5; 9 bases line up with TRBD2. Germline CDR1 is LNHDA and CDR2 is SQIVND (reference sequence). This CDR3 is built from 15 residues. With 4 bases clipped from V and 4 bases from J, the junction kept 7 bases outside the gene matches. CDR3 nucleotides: TGTGCCAGTAGTAAGGCGGGGGGGCTTCGAGAGACCCAGTACTTC. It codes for CASSKAGGLRETQYF.

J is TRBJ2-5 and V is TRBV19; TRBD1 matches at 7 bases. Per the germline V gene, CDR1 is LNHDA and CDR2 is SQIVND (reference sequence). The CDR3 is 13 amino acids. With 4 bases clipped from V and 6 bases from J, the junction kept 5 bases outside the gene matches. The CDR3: CASSKDREKTQYF. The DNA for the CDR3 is TGTGCCAGTAGTAAAGACAGGGAAAAGACCCAGTACTTC. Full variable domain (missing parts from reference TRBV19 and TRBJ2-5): DGGITQSPKYLFRKEGQNVTLSCEQNLNHDAMYWYRQDPGQGLRLIYYSQIVNDFQKGDIAEGYSVSREKKESFPLTVTSAQKNPTAFYLCASSKDREKTQYFGPGTRLLVL.

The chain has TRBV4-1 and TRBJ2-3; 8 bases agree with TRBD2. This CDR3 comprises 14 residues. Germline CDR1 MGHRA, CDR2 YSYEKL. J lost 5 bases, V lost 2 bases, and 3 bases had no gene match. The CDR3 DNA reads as TGCGCCAGCAGCCAACTAGCGGGCGTAGATACGCAGTATTTT. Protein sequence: CASSQLAGVDTQYF.

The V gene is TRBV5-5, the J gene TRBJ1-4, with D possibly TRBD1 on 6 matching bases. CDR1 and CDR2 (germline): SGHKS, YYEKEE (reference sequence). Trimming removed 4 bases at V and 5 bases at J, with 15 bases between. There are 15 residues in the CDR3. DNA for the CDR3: TGTGCCAGCAGCGCGGGGGGGCCGGGGAATGAAAAACTGTTTTTT. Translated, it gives CASSAGGPGNEKLFF.

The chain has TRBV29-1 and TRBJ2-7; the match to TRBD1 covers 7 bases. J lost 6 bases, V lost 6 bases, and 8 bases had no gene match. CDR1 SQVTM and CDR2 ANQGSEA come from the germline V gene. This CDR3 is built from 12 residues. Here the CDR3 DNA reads TGCAGCGTCGCCACAGGGGAAGGCGAGCAGTACTTC. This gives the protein CSVATGEGEQYF.

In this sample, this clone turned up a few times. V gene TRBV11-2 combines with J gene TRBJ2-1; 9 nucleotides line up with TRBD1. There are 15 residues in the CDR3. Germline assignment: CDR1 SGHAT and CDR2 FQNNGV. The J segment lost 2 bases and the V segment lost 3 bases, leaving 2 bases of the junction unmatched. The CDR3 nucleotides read TGTGCCAGCAGCTTTCGGACAGGGGCCTACAATGAGCAGTTCTTC. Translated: CASSFRTGAYNEQFF.

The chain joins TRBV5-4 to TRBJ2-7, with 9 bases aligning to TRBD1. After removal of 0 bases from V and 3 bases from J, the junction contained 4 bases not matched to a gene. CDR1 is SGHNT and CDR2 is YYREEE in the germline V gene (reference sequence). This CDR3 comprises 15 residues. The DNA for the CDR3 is TGTGCCAGCAGCTTGGGAGGGGACAGGGTCTACGAGCAGTACTTC. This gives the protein CASSLGGDRVYEQYF.

CDR3 residues: CASSPRQESSYEQYF. The CDR3 nucleotides read TGTGCCAGTAGTCCTCGACAGGAATCATCCTACGAGCAGTACTTC. The genes are TRBV19 and TRBJ2-7; a weak D match, TRBD1 (6 bases). V was pared by 5 bases and J by 1 base, with 15 bases between. This CDR3 is built from 15 residues. Germline V gene data show CDR1 as LNHDA and CDR2 as SQIVND (reference sequence).

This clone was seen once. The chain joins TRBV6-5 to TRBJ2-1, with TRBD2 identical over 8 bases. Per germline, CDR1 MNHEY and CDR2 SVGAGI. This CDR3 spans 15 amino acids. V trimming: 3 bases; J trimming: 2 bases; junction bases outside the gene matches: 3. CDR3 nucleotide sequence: TGTGCCAGCAGTTATAAACTAGCGGCCTACAATGAGCAGTTCTTC. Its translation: CASSYKLAAYNEQFF.

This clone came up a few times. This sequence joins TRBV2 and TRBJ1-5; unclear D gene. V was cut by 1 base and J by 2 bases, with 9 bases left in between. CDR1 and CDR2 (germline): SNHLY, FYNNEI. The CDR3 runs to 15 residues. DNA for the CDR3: TGTGCCAGCAGTGAAGGAGGGAAAGGCAATCAGCCCCAGCATTTT. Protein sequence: CASSEGGKGNQPQHF.

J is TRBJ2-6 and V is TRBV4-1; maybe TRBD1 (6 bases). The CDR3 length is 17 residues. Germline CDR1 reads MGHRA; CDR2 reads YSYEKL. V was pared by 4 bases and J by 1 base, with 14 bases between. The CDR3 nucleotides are TGCGCCAGCAGCCCCCCTGTACAGGGATCTGGGGCCAACGTCCTGACTTTC. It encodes CASSPPVQGSGANVLTF.

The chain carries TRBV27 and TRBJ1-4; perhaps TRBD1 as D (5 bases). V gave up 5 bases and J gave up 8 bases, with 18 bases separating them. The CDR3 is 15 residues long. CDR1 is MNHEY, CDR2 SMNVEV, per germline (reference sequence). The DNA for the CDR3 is TGTGCCAGCAGTAGAAGGGGTAGGGATCGGGAAAAACTGTTTTTT. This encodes CASSRRGRDREKLFF.

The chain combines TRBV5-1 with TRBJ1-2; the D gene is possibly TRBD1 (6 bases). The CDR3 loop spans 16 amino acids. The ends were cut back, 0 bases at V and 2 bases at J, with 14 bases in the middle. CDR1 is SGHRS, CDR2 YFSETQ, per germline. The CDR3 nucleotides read TGCGCCAGCAGCTTGGCCGGGCAGGGGCGGAACTATGGCTACACCTTC. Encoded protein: CASSLAGQGRNYGYTF.

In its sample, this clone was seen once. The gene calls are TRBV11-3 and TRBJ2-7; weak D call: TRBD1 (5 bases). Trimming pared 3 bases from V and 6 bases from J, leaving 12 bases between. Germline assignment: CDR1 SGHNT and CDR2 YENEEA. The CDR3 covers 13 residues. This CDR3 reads CASSFGPGREQYF. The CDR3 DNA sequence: TGTGCCAGCAGCTTTGGGCCAGGGCGCGAGCAGTACTTC.